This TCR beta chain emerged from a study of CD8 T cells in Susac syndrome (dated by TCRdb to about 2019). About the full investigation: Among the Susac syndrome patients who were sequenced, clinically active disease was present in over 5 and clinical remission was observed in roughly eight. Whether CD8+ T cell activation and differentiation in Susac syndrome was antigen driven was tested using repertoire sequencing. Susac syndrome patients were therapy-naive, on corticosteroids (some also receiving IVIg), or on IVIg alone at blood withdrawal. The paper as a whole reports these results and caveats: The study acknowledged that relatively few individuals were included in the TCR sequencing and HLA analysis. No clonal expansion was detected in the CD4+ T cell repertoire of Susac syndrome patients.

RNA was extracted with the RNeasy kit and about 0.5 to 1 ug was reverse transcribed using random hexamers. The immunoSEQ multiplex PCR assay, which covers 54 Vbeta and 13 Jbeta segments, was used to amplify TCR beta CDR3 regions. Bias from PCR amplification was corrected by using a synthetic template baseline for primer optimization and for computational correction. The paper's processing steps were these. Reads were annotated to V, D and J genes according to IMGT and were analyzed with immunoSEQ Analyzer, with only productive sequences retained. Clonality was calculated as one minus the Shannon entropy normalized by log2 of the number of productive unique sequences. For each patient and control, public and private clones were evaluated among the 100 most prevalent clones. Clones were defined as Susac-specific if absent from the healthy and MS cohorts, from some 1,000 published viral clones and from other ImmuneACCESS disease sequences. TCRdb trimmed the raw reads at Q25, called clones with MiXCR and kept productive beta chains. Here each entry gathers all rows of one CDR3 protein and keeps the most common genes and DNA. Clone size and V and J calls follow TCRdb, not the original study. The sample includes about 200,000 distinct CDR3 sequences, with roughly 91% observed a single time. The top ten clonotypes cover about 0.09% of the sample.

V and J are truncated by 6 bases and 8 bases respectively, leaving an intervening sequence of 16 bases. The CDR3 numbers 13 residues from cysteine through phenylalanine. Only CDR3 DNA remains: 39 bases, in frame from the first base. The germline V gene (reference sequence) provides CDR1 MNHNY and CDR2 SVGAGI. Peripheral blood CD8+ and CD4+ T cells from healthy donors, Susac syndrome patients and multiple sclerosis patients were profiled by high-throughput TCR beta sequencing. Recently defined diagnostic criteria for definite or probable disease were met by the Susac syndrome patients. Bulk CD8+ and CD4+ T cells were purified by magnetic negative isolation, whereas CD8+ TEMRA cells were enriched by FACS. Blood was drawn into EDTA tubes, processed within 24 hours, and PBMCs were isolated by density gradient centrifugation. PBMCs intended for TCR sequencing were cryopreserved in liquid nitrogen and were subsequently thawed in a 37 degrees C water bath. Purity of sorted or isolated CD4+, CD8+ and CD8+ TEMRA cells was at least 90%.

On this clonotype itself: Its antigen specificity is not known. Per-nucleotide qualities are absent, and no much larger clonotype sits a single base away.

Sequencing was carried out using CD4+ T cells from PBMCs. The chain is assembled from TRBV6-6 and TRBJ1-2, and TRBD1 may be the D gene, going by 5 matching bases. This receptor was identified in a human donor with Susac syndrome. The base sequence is TGTGCCAGCAGCCCGGACACCCTGGGAGGCTACACCTTC. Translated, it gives CASSPDTLGGYTF.